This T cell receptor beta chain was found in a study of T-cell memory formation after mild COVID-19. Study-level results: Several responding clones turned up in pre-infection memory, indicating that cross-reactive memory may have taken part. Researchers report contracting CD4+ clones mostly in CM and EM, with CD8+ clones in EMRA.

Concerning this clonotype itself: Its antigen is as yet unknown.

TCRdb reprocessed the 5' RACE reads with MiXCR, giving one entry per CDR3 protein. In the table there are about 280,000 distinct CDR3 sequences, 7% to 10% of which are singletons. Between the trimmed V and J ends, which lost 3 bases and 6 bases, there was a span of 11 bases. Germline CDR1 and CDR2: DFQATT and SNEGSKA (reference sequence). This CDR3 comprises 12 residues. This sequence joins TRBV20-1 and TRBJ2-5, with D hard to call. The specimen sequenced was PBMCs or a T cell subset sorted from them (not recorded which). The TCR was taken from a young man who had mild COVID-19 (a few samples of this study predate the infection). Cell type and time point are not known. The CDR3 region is CSASQSTQTQYF. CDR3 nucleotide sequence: TGCAGTGCTAGTCAATCTACCCAGACCCAGTACTTC.